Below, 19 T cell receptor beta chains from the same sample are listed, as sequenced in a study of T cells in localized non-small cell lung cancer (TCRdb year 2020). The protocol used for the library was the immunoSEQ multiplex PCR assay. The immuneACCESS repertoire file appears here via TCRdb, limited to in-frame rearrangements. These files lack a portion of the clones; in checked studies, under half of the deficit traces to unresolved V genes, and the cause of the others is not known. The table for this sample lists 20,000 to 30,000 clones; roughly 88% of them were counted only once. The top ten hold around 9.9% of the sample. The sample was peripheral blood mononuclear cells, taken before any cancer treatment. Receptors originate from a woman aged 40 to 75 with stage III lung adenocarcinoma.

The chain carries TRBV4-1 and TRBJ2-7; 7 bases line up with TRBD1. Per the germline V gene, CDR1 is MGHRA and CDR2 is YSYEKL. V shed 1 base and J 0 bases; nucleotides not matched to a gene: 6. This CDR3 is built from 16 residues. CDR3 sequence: CASSQGPTGYSYEQYF. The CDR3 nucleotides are TGCGCCAGCAGCCAAGGCCCGACAGGGTACTCCTACGAGCAGTACTTC.

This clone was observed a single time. CDR3 nucleotide sequence: TGTGCCAGCAGCTTAGCGGTTATCACAGATACGCAGTATTTT. It is translated as CASSLAVITDTQYF. V usage is TRBV7-2 and J usage is TRBJ2-3, with no clear D. V shed 0 bases and J shed 2 bases, with 6 bases lying between them. In germline, CDR1 is SGHTA, CDR2 FQGNSA. The CDR3 extends over 14 amino acids. Combining the CDR3 with reference TRBV7-2 and TRBJ2-3 gives the whole variable domain GAGVSQSPSNKVTEKGKDVELRCDPISGHTALYWYRQSLGQGLEFLIYFQGNSAPDKSGLPSDRFSAERTGGSVSTLTIQRTQQEDSAVYLCASSLAVITDTQYFGPGTRLTVL.

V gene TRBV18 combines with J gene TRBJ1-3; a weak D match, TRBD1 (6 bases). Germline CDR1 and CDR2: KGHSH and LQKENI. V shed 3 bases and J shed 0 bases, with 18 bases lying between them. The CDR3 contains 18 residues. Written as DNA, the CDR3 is TGTGCCAGCTCACCTCCACGGACAGTTTGGCCCTCTGGAAACACCATATATTTT. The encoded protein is CASSPPRTVWPSGNTIYF.

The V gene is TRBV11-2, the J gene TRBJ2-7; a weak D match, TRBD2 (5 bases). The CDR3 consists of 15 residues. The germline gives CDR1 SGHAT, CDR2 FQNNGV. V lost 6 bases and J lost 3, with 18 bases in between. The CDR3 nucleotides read TGTGCCAGCAGTGATCCGACGTCCCGGGACTACGAGCAGTACTTC. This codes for CASSDPTSRDYEQYF.

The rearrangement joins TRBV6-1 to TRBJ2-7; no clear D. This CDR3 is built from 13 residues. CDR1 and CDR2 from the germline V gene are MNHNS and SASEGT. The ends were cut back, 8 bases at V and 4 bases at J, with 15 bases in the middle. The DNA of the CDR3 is TGTGCCAGCCGCTTAGGGATCGGGTACGAGCAGTACTTC. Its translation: CASRLGIGYEQYF.

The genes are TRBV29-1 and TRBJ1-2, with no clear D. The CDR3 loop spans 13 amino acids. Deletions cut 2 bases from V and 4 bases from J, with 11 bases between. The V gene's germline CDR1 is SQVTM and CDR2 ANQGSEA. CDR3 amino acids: CSVEPTVSYGYTF. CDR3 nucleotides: TGCAGCGTTGAACCTACAGTAAGCTATGGCTACACCTTC.

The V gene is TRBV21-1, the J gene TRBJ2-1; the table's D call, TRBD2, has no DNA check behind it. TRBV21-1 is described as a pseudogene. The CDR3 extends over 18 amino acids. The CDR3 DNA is TGTGCCAGCAGCTCCCTACCTGAAAGGGGGGAGGGCCTGAATGAGCAGTTCTTC. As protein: CASSSLPERGEGLNEQFF.

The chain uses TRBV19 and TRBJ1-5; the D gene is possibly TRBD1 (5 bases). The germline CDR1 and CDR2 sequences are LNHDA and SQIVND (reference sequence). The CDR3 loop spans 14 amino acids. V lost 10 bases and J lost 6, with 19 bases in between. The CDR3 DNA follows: TGTGCCACCGATGAACGGTGGGGGGGTCAGCCCCAGCATTTT. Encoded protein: CATDERWGGQPQHF.

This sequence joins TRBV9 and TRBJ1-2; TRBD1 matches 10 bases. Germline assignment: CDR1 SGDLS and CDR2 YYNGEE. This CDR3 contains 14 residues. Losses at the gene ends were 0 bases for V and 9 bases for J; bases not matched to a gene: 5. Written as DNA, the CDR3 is TGTGCCAGCAGCGTAGGGGGGACAGGGGACAGCTACACCTTC. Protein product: CASSVGGTGDSYTF. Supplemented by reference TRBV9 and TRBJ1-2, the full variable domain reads DSGVTQTPKHLITATGQRVTLRCSPRSGDLSVYWYQQSLDQGLQFLIQYYNGEERAKGNILERFSAQQFPDLHSELNLSSLELGDSALYFCASSVGGTGDSYTFGSGTRLTVV.

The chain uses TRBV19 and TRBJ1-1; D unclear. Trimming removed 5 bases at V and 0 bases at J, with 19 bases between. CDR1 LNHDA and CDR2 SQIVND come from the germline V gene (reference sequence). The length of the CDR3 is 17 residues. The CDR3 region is CASSLFLGGNMNTEAFF. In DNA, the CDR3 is TGTGCCAGTAGTTTATTTTTAGGCGGCAACATGAACACTGAAGCTTTCTTT. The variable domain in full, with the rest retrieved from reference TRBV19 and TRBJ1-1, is DGGITQSPKYLFRKEGQNVTLSCEQNLNHDAMYWYRQDPGQGLRLIYYSQIVNDFQKGDIAEGYSVSREKKESFPLTVTSAQKNPTAFYLCASSLFLGGNMNTEAFFGQGTRLTVV.

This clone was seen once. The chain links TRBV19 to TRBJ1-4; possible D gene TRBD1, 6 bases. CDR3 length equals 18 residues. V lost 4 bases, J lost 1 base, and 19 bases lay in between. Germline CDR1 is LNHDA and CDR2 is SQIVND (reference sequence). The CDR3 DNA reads TGTGCCAGTAGTACTCACGGGGGTACAGGGCAAACTAATGAAAAACTGTTTTTT. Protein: CASSTHGGTGQTNEKLFF.

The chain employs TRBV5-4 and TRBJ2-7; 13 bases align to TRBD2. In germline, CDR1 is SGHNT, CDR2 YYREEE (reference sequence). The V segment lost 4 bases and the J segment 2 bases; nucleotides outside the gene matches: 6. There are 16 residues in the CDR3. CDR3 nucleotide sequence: TGTGCCAGCAGCATGATTACTAGCGGGAGGGCCTACGAGCAGTACTTC. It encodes CASSMITSGRAYEQYF.

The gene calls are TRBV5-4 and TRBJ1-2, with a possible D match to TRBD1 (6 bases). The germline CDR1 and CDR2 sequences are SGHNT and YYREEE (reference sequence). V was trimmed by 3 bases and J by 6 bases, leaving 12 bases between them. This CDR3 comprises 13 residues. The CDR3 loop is CASSSQGRDGYTF. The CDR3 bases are TGTGCCAGCAGCTCACAGGGAAGGGATGGCTACACCTTC.

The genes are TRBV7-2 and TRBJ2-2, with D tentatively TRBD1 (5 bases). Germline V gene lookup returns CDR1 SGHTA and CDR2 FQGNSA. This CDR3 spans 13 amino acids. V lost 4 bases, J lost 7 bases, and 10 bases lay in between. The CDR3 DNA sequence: TGTGCCAGCAGCTCAGGGATGGTCGGGGAGCTGTTTTTT. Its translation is CASSSGMVGELFF.

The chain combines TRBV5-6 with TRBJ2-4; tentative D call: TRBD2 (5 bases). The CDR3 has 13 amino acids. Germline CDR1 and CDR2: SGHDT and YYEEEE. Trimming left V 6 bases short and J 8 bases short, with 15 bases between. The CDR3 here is CASTQRGLDIQYF. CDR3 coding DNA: TGTGCCAGCACCCAGCGCGGGTTGGACATTCAGTACTTC.

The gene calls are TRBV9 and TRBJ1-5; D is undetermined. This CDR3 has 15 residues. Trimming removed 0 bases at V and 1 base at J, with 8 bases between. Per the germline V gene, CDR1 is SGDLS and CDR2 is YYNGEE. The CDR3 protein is CASSVGPKSNQPQHF. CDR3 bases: TGTGCCAGCAGCGTAGGACCGAAGAGCAATCAGCCCCAGCATTTT.

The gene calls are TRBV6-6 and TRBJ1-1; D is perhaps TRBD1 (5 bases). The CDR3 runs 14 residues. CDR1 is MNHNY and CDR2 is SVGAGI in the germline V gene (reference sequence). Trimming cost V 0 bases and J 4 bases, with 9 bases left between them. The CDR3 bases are TGTGCCAGCAGTTACTCGAGCCAGGGCACTGAAGCTTTCTTT. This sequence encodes CASSYSSQGTEAFF.

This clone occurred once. The CDR3 nucleotides are TGTGCCAGCAGCAACGGGACACGAGACAATGAGCAGTTCTTC. It yields the protein CASSNGTRDNEQFF. The chain couples TRBV7-7 to TRBJ2-1; D perhaps matches TRBD1 (6 bases). V gave up 5 bases and J gave up 5 bases, with 13 bases separating them. The CDR3 sequence is 14 residues long. Germline V lookup: CDR1 SSHAT, CDR2 FNYEAQ (reference sequence).

CDR3 in DNA: TGTGCCAGCAGCCAAGGGTCAGGGGGCCTAGAGACCCAGTACTTC. Encoded protein: CASSQGSGGLETQYF. The rearrangement links TRBV14 to TRBJ2-5, with 8 bases aligning to TRBD1. There are 15 residues in the CDR3. CDR1 is SGHDN, CDR2 FVKESK, per germline. V lost 1 base and J lost 4; bases outside the gene matches: 5.